Listed below are T cell receptor beta chains from one sample, sequenced in a study of T cell clonotyping in hematopoietic cell transplantation. Only in-frame clones appear in the TCRdb table, and some are missing; sequencing was by immunoSEQ multiplex PCR. The data contain 2,600 or so clones, around 78% of them singletons. The material sequenced was peripheral blood mononuclear cells, taken 180 days after allogeneic stem cell transplant. Every receptor here comes from a male patient aged 60 to 75 who had an allogeneic stem cell transplant, so T cells may come from the graft donor. Some clones in this sample may be carry-over from other donors' samples. The CDR3 runs from the conserved cysteine through the conserved F or W. A D gene is named only where the DNA matches it firmly. The size field is filled for only some rows; it gives once, few, many or a size class.

CDR3 protein,CDR3 DNA,clone size,J gene,D gene,V gene
CASSIAAREPQHF,TGTGCCAGTAGTATCGCAGCTCGGGAGCCCCAGCATTTT,NA,TRBJ1-5,NA,TRBV19
CASSPDWVGVRF,TGTGCCAGCAGTCCGGACTGGGTGGGGGTTCGGTTT,NA,TRBJ1-1,NA,TRBV28
CASSQDYPLRGIPETQYF,TGCGCCAGCAGCCAAGATTACCCCCTTCGGGGGATCCCAGAGACCCAGTACTTC,NA,TRBJ2-5,NA,TRBV4-3
CAISESGGSYTF,TGTGCCATCAGTGAGTCTGGGGGGAGCTACACCTTC,NA,TRBJ1-2,NA,TRBV10-3
CAGGTGTYEQYF,TGTGCCGGCGGGACAGGCACCTACGAGCAGTACTTC,NA,TRBJ2-7,TRBD1,TRBV30
CASSPRTGREQFF,TGCGCCAGCAGCCCGAGGACAGGGCGCGAGCAGTTCTTC,large,TRBJ2-1,TRBD1,TRBV4-3
CASRDYYLPEQYF,TGTGCCAGCCGGGACTACTATCTCCCCGAGCAGTACTTC,NA,TRBJ2-7,TRBD2,TRBV6-5
CASSVATSGGTRNTGELFF,TGTGCCAGCAGCGTAGCTACTTCAGGAGGGACTAGGAACACCGGGGAGCTGTTTTTT,NA,TRBJ2-2,TRBD2,TRBV9
CASSSRLRDSQETQYF,TGTGCCAGCAGCTCCCGACTCCGGGACAGCCAAGAGACCCAGTACTTC,medium-sized,TRBJ2-5,TRBD1,TRBV9
CASSGGARNTIYF,TGTGCCAGCAGCGGCGGGGCAAGGAACACCATATATTTT,NA,TRBJ1-3,NA,TRBV9
CATSRGQGARGGYGYTF,TGTGCCACCAGCAGAGGACAGGGGGCGCGGGGGGGCTATGGCTACACCTTC,large,TRBJ1-2,TRBD1,TRBV15
CASSQRTVGTDTQYF,TGCGCCAGCAGCCAAAGGACGGTAGGCACAGATACGCAGTATTTT,once,TRBJ2-3,NA,TRBV4-3
CASSLTGSGQYF,TGTGCCAGCAGTCTAACAGGGTCCGGGCAGTACTTC,NA,TRBJ2-7,NA,TRBV6-5
CASSLLQAYTF,TGTGCCAGCAGCTTACTTCAAGCCTACACCTTC,NA,TRBJ1-2,NA,TRBV5-4
CASSLMGGNEQYF,TGTGCCAGCAGCTTAATGGGCGGGAACGAGCAGTACTTC,NA,TRBJ2-7,NA,TRBV7-2
CAWRGRTTYNEQFF,TGTGCCTGGAGAGGTAGGACCACCTACAATGAGCAGTTCTTC,few,TRBJ2-1,NA,TRBV30
CASSLWSQPQHF,TGTGCCAGCAGCTTGTGGAGTCAGCCCCAGCATTTT,NA,TRBJ1-5,NA,TRBV5-6
CATSRGQGGREQYF,TGTGCCACCAGCAGAGGTCAGGGGGGGCGCGAGCAGTACTTC,NA,TRBJ2-7,NA,TRBV15
CASHGPISNEQFF,TGTGCCAGCCACGGGCCAATATCCAATGAGCAGTTCTTC,NA,TRBJ2-1,NA,TRBV7-9
CASSFGTSGRNEQFF,TGTGCCAGCAGTTTCGGGACTAGCGGGAGAAATGAGCAGTTCTTC,NA,TRBJ2-1,TRBD2,TRBV28
CPKRSGNGYTF,TGCCCTAAACGAAGTGGAAACGGCTACACCTTC,NA,TRBJ1-2,NA,TRBV5-1
CASRSTEGPNQPQHF,TGTGCCAGCAGGTCTACCGAGGGACCTAATCAGCCCCAGCATTTT,NA,TRBJ1-5,NA,TRBV6-6
CASSQSSYEQYF,TGTGCCAGCAGCCAGTCATCCTACGAGCAGTACTTC,NA,TRBJ2-7,NA,TRBV6-5
CASKQGLDQPQHF,TGTGCCAGCAAGCAGGGGCTGGATCAGCCCCAGCATTTT,NA,TRBJ1-5,NA,TRBV28
CASSLVAGAAEQYF,TGCGCCAGCAGCTTGGTAGCGGGAGCGGCCGAGCAGTACTTC,NA,TRBJ2-7,TRBD2,TRBV5-1
CASSSTGGFQYF,TGCGCCAGCAGCTCGACCGGAGGTTTCCAGTACTTC,NA,TRBJ2-5,NA,TRBV5-1
CASSYFSGTVSYEQYF,TGTGCCAGCAGTTACTTTAGCGGGACGGTCTCCTACGAGCAGTACTTC,NA,TRBJ2-7,TRBD2,TRBV6-5
CASSPSGYTDTQYF,TGTGCCAGCAGCCCCTCCGGCTACACAGATACGCAGTATTTT,NA,TRBJ2-3,NA,TRBV7-2
CASSQSGSGHEQFF,TGCGCCAGCAGTCAAAGCGGGAGTGGCCATGAGCAGTTCTTC,few,TRBJ2-1,TRBD2,TRBV4-3
CAWSGGAYEQYF,TGTGCCTGGAGTGGCGGGGCATACGAGCAGTACTTC,NA,TRBJ2-7,NA,TRBV30
CSGDRGGYTF,TGCAGCGGGGACAGGGGGGGCTACACCTTC,NA,TRBJ1-2,TRBD1,TRBV20-1
CASSLLAQRREQYF,TGTGCCAGCAGTTTACTTGCCCAGCGCCGCGAGCAGTACTTC,NA,TRBJ2-7,NA,TRBV28
CASSLSGSYEQYF,TGTGCCAGCAGCTTATCGGGCTCCTACGAGCAGTACTTC,few,TRBJ2-7,NA,TRBV7-3
CASSLDSLIYGYTF,TGCGCCAGCAGCTTAGACAGCCTCATCTATGGCTACACCTTC,NA,TRBJ1-2,NA,TRBV5-1
CAWSRTGAVGNQPQHF,TGTGCCTGGAGCAGGACAGGGGCGGTCGGCAATCAGCCCCAGCATTTT,NA,TRBJ1-5,TRBD1,TRBV30
CASSLPPGQGAGGYTF,TGTGCCAGCAGTTTACCCCCGGGACAGGGGGCAGGTGGCTACACCTTC,NA,TRBJ1-2,TRBD1,TRBV28
CAWGANGGDTQYF,TGTGCCTGGGGGGCTAACGGGGGAGATACGCAGTATTTT,NA,TRBJ2-3,NA,TRBV30
CASSFERANYTF,TGTGCCAGCAGCTTCGAGCGGGCGAACTACACCTTC,few,TRBJ1-2,NA,TRBV7-2
CAWSTGTGVGYTF,TGTGCCTGGAGTACCGGGACAGGGGTCGGCTACACCTTC,NA,TRBJ1-2,TRBD1,TRBV30
CASSWSGRGIPYEQYF,TGTGCCAGCAGCTGGAGCGGGCGGGGAATACCCTACGAGCAGTACTTC,large,TRBJ2-7,NA,TRBV5-5
CAWRVPGRGPGYTF,TGTGCCTGGAGGGTCCCGGGGAGGGGGCCAGGCTACACCTTC,NA,TRBJ1-2,TRBD1,TRBV30
CASSSSGPPNQPQHF,TGTGCCAGCAGTTCATCGGGACCCCCCAATCAGCCCCAGCATTTT,NA,TRBJ1-5,NA,TRBV27
CAWSGPAGRNEQFF,TGTGCCTGGAGTGGCCCAGCGGGGAGGAATGAGCAGTTCTTC,NA,TRBJ2-1,TRBD2,TRBV30
CASSLVGSPEGAQHF,TGCGCCAGCAGCTTGGTGGGGAGCCCGGAGGGGGCCCAGCATTTT,few,TRBJ1-5,NA,TRBV5-1
CAWSIAYGYTF,TGTGCCTGGAGTATCGCCTATGGCTACACCTTC,NA,TRBJ1-2,NA,TRBV30